This T cell receptor (beta chain) was identified in a study of early T cells in non-severe SARS-CoV-2 infection. Study as a whole: Sequencing targeted bulk RNA from unsorted whole blood, leaving chains unpaired. Study-level findings and limits: Anti-spike CD8 responses were favored in VDJdb matching, and private and CD4 specificities were missed.

Individual cDNA molecules each received unique molecular identifiers attached to them. MiXCR, run by TCRdb on the 5' RACE reads, gives a single entry per CDR3 protein. The sample carries approximately 70,000 distinct CDR3 sequences, under 15% recorded once. This clonotype showed up just a few times. Its antigen is unknown. Input material: whole blood. The receptor was derived from an adult who was a healthcare worker with PCR-confirmed SARS-CoV-2 infection or an uninfected control (not recorded which).

The CDR3, as DNA: TGCAGCGTTGAAAAGCCCACCGGGGAGCTGTTTTTT. Translation: CSVEKPTGELFF. The chain links TRBV29-1 to TRBJ2-2; D ambiguous. Germline loops: CDR1 SQVTM, CDR2 ANQGSEA. This CDR3 spans 12 amino acids. Trimming took off 2 bases at V and 4 bases at J, with 5 bases between the two ends.